These 31 T cell receptor beta chains were sequenced from one sample in a study of blood T cell repertoires in COVID-19. The assay was immunoSEQ multiplex PCR, and TCRdb's table has in-frame clones only and misses some. The sample carries about 280,000 clones, approximately 78% recorded once. Sequencing was performed on PBMCs or T cells enriched from blood (not recorded which). Receptors originate from a man aged 35 to 55 who had been exposed to COVID-19.

This clone was seen only once. V usage is TRBV19 and J usage is TRBJ1-1, with D possibly being TRBD1 (5 bases). The CDR3 length is 17 residues. V gave up 7 bases and J gave up 8 bases, with 29 bases separating them. CDR1 and CDR2 (germline): LNHDA, SQIVND (reference sequence). Here the CDR3 DNA reads TGTGCCAGTACCAGGGTGGAAGGCTCCAGGGCTCACTTCGAAGCTTTCTTT. This gives the protein CASTRVEGSRAHFEAFF.

The V gene is TRBV5-1, the J gene TRBJ2-1; D might be TRBD2 (5 bases). V was cut by 0 bases and J by 7 bases, with 17 bases left in between. CDR1 and CDR2 from the germline V gene are SGHRS and YFSETQ. This CDR3 is 16 amino acids long. CDR3 nucleotides: TGCGCCAGCAGCTTGGAAGGCGCGTCGACGGGGAATGAGCAGTTCTTC. The encoded protein is CASSLEGASTGNEQFF.

This CDR3 reads CASSTRNGGTYEQYF. The CDR3 DNA reads as TGTGCCAGTAGTACCCGGAACGGGGGAACCTACGAGCAGTACTTC. The chain uses TRBV19 and TRBJ2-7; possibly TRBD2 for D (6 bases). The germline V and J ends were trimmed by 4 bases and 2 bases, with 15 bases remaining between them. CDR1 and CDR2 (germline): LNHDA, SQIVND (reference sequence). CDR3 length: 15 amino acids.

The chain recombines TRBV27 with TRBJ1-5; D gene uncertain. This CDR3 contains 15 residues. Germline V CDR1 and CDR2: MNHEY, SMNVEV (reference sequence). V was shortened by 6 bases and J by 2 bases, with 14 bases between the two germline ends. CDR3 DNA sequence: TGTGCCAGCAGCAAGCTAGAGGGTGGCAATCAGCCCCAGCATTTT. It codes for CASSKLEGGNQPQHF.

The V call is TRBV30, the J call TRBJ2-3; D gene uncertain. CDR1 is GTSNPN, CDR2 SVGIG, per germline (reference sequence). Trimming left V 5 bases short and J 1 base short, with 10 bases between. The CDR3 is 13 residues long. As DNA, the CDR3 is TGTGCCTGGCTAGGTCCTGGCACAGATACGCAGTATTTT. Protein sequence: CAWLGPGTDTQYF.

J is TRBJ2-7 and V is TRBV9, with a tentative D call TRBD2 (5 bases). This CDR3 contains 13 residues. V was cut by 2 bases and J by 3 bases, with 9 bases left in between. CDR1 SGDLS and CDR2 YYNGEE come from the germline V gene. The DNA of the CDR3 is TGTGCCAGCAGCGTCGGGGAAGACTACGAGCAGTACTTC. Amino acid sequence: CASSVGEDYEQYF.

This sequence joins TRBV6-5 and TRBJ1-3; D ambiguous. This CDR3 is 13 amino acids long. V was shortened by 6 bases and J by 0 bases, with 6 bases between the two germline ends. Germline V gene sequence: CDR1 MNHEY, CDR2 SVGAGI. This chain's CDR3 is CASRASSGNTIYF. The CDR3 region has the DNA TGTGCCAGCAGAGCAAGCTCTGGAAACACCATATATTTT.

The chain couples TRBV6-4 to TRBJ2-3, with TRBD2 matching 16 bases. Germline assignment: CDR1 MRHNA and CDR2 SNTAGT. The trim removed 5 bases at V and 10 bases at J, leaving 6 bases unmatched. The CDR3 has 15 amino acids. The CDR3: CASSPGTSGRAAQYF. The CDR3 DNA follows: TGTGCCAGCAGTCCCGGGACTAGCGGGAGGGCTGCGCAGTATTTT.

The chain uses TRBV2 and TRBJ2-1, with D maybe TRBD1 (6 bases). V was pared by 9 bases and J by 2 bases, with 14 bases between. The CDR3 consists of 14 residues. Germline CDR1 and CDR2: SNHLY and FYNNEI. The CDR3 sequence is CARKQGYPYNEQFF. The DNA of the CDR3 is TGTGCCAGGAAACAGGGATACCCCTACAATGAGCAGTTCTTC. Full variable domain (outside the CDR3, taken from reference TRBV2 and TRBJ2-1): EPEVTQTPSHQVTQMGQEVILRCVPISNHLYFYWYRQILGQKVEFLVSFYNNEISEKSEIFDDQFSVERPDGSNFTLKIRSTKLEDSAMYFCARKQGYPYNEQFFGPGTRLTVL.

This rearrangement joins TRBV9 to TRBJ2-7; the D gene is possibly TRBD2 (5 bases). The germline V and J ends were trimmed by 0 bases and 0 bases, with 10 bases remaining between them. The CDR3 spans 15 residues. The germline CDR1 and CDR2 sequences are SGDLS and YYNGEE. CDR3 DNA sequence: TGTGCCAGCAGCGTAGCTGGTAGCGACTCCTACGAGCAGTACTTC. Translated: CASSVAGSDSYEQYF.

This clone was detected only a few times. This sequence joins TRBV7-3 and TRBJ2-1, with TRBD2 identical over 9 bases. The CDR3 sequence is 15 residues long. With V trimmed by 0 bases and J by 5 bases, 2 bases remained unmatched. Per the germline V gene, CDR1 is SGHTA and CDR2 is FQGTGA. This CDR3 reads CASSLTGTSHNEQFF. The CDR3 DNA reads TGTGCCAGCAGCTTAACGGGGACTAGCCACAATGAGCAGTTCTTC.

The chain employs TRBV29-1 and TRBJ2-1; D is possibly TRBD1 (5 bases). Germline-derived CDR1 and CDR2 are SQVTM and ANQGSEA. There are 14 residues in the CDR3. Trimming left V 1 base short and J 5 bases short, with 12 bases between. The CDR3 nucleotides read TGCAGCGTTGAAGGGCAGGGTACTCACAATGAGCAGTTCTTC. Amino acid sequence: CSVEGQGTHNEQFF.

This chain connects TRBV10-1 to TRBJ2-3, with 9 bases matching TRBD2. V gave up 3 bases and J gave up 5 bases; unmatched junction bases: 6. Looked up from germline, CDR1 is WNHNN and CDR2 is SYGVQD (reference sequence). The CDR3 extends over 15 amino acids. The CDR3 protein is CASSDHGTSQDTQYF. The CDR3, as DNA: TGCGCCAGCAGTGACCACGGGACTAGCCAAGATACGCAGTATTTT.

The chain uses TRBV30 and TRBJ2-1; 7 bases match TRBD2. This CDR3 contains 17 residues. Germline trimming cut 0 bases from V and 1 base from J; bases unmatched to any gene: 9. The germline CDR1 and CDR2 sequences are GTSNPN and SVGIG (reference sequence). CDR3 protein: CAWSVPGTTRSYNEQFF. In DNA, the CDR3 is TGTGCCTGGAGTGTTCCTGGGACTACCAGATCCTACAATGAGCAGTTCTTC. The complete variable domain, with remaining parts taken from reference TRBV30 and TRBJ2-1, reads SQTIHQWPATLVQPVGSPLSLECTVEGTSNPNLYWYRQAAGRGLQLLFYSVGIGQISSEVPQNLSASRPQDRQFILSSKKLLLSDSGFYLCAWSVPGTTRSYNEQFFGPGTRLTVL.

This clone was seen only a few times. The V and J genes are TRBV11-2 and TRBJ2-1; D ambiguous. V was clipped by 5 bases and J by 10 bases, with 18 bases between them. The germline V gene has CDR1 SGHAT and CDR2 FQNNGV. The CDR3 length is 14 residues. The CDR3 nucleotides read TGTGCCAGCAGCCCGGCATACGGATCGACAGAGCAGTTCTTC. It translates to CASSPAYGSTEQFF.

The genes are TRBV5-1 and TRBJ2-1, with 8 positions matching TRBD2. The CDR3 sequence is 15 residues long. Germline V CDR1 and CDR2: SGHRS, YFSETQ. J lost 8 bases, V lost 2 bases, and 9 bases had no gene match. The CDR3 here is CASSLTQREWYEQFF. The CDR3 nucleotides read TGCGCCAGCAGCTTAACCCAGCGGGAGTGGTATGAGCAGTTCTTC.

Remarks on this clone: This CDR3 is also generated by other DNA sequences in the sample. This chain links TRBV15 with TRBJ2-7; the match to TRBD1 covers 10 bases. The CDR3 has 14 amino acids. Unmatched junction bases numbered 0, after V lost 0 bases and J lost 4 bases. The germline gives CDR1 LNHNV, CDR2 YYDKDF (reference sequence). CDR3 amino acids: CATSREGQGYEQYF. The DNA for the CDR3 is TGTGCCACCAGCAGAGAGGGACAGGGGTACGAGCAGTACTTC.

The V gene is TRBV11-3, the J gene TRBJ2-2; 11 nucleotides line up with TRBD2. The CDR3 spans 19 residues. Germline V gives CDR1 SGHNT, CDR2 YENEEA. After removal of 5 bases from V and 6 bases from J, the junction contained 17 bases not matched to a gene. The CDR3 nucleotides read TGTGCCAGCAGCCCTTTTGACGGGACTAGCGGTCTAAGATCCGGGGAGCTGTTTTTT. Protein product: CASSPFDGTSGLRSGELFF.

The chain carries TRBV24-1 and TRBJ2-6, with TRBD2 identical over 8 bases. The V and J ends lost 12 bases and 1 base, in that order; junction bases with no gene match: 16. Germline lookup yields CDR1 KGHDR and CDR2 SFDVKD. CDR3 length: 18 residues. The CDR3 here is CAFKKVSGAISGANVLTF. The CDR3 DNA reads as TGTGCCTTCAAGAAGGTTAGCGGGGCTATATCTGGGGCCAACGTCCTGACTTTC.

This chain connects TRBV24-1 to TRBJ1-5; the D is unclear. CDR1 is KGHDR, CDR2 SFDVKD, per germline. Trimming pared 9 bases from V and 4 bases from J, leaving 18 bases between. CDR3 length equals 15 residues. For the CDR3, the DNA is TGTGCCACCCAAAGTAAAGAGGGAAGGAATCAGCCCCAGCATTTT. Encoded protein: CATQSKEGRNQPQHF.

The V and J genes are TRBV12-5 and TRBJ2-1, with 9 bases lining up with TRBD2. Unmatched junction bases numbered 15, after V lost 5 bases and J lost 4 bases. The germline CDR1 and CDR2 sequences are LGHNT and FRNRAP. The CDR3 is 18 residues long. CDR3 sequence: CASGPDLWAGGPYNEQFF. CDR3 nucleotides: TGTGCTAGTGGTCCGGACCTGTGGGCGGGAGGGCCGTACAATGAGCAGTTCTTC.

The CDR3 reads CATGTSGSMYNEQFF. In DNA form, the CDR3 reads TGTGCCACGGGGACTAGCGGGAGTATGTACAATGAGCAGTTCTTC. V and J are TRBV10-3 and TRBJ2-1, with TRBD2 matching over 14 bases. This CDR3 has 15 amino acids. Germline-derived CDR1 and CDR2 are ENHRY and SYGVKD. J was trimmed by 4 bases and V by 10 bases; bases with no gene match: 6.

This chain connects TRBV9 to TRBJ2-1, with D possibly matching TRBD2 (6 bases). Trimming pared 3 bases from V and 4 bases from J, leaving 14 bases between. Germline CDR1 reads SGDLS; CDR2 reads YYNGEE. The CDR3 is 15 amino acids. Here the CDR3 DNA reads TGTGCCAGCAGCGGAGGGTCTGGAGGGTACAATGAGCAGTTCTTC. Translation: CASSGGSGGYNEQFF.

V is TRBV10-1 and J is TRBJ2-7; D gene uncertain. The CDR3 runs to 12 residues. The V end was cut by 6 bases, the J end by 2 bases, with 8 bases between. CDR1 is WNHNN, CDR2 SYGVQD, per germline (reference sequence). The CDR3 nucleotides are TGCGCCAGCAGCCCTAACCCCTACGAGCAGTACTTC. This encodes CASSPNPYEQYF.

The rearrangement joins TRBV2 to TRBJ1-2; unclear D gene. This CDR3 has 11 amino acids. CDR1 SNHLY and CDR2 FYNNEI come from the germline V gene. Deletions cut 8 bases from V and 5 bases from J, with 9 bases between. The CDR3 DNA follows: TGTGCCAGCGTGGCGGCATATGGCTACACCTTC. It translates to CASVAAYGYTF.

The chain combines TRBV30 with TRBJ1-6; D ambiguous. The CDR3 has 14 amino acids. Germline CDR1 reads GTSNPN; CDR2 reads SVGIG (reference sequence). V shed 8 bases and J shed 9 bases, with 20 bases lying between them. This CDR3 is CAGNTWIEGSPLHF. DNA for the CDR3: TGTGCCGGGAACACGTGGATTGAGGGTTCACCCCTCCACTTT.

Here the CDR3 reads CASSFREDFNDGYGYTF. The CDR3 nucleotides are TGCGCCAGCAGCTTTCGAGAGGACTTTAATGACGGCTATGGCTACACCTTC. This chain joins TRBV4-1 and TRBJ1-2; D not certain. CDR1 and CDR2 from the germline V gene are MGHRA and YSYEKL. The CDR3 totals 17 residues. Trimming took off 5 bases at V and 4 bases at J, with 23 bases between the two ends.

The chain couples TRBV6-1 to TRBJ2-5; unclear D gene. CDR1 MNHNS and CDR2 SASEGT come from the germline V gene. The CDR3 runs 14 residues. Deletions cut 0 bases from V and 4 bases from J, with 9 bases between. For the CDR3, the DNA is TGTGCCAGCAGTGAAGCTTCTAGTCGAGAGACCCAGTACTTC. It translates to CASSEASSRETQYF.

The chain combines TRBV18 with TRBJ1-1, with 9 bases lining up with TRBD1. Germline CDR1 reads KGHSH; CDR2 reads LQKENI. The CDR3 consists of 13 residues. J gave up 8 bases and V 4 bases, and 5 bases lay outside the gene matches. The DNA for the CDR3 is TGTGCCAGCTCACTACAGGGGGCCAGGGAAGCTTTCTTT. Protein product: CASSLQGAREAFF.

The rearrangement joins TRBV11-2 to TRBJ2-2; a weak D match, TRBD2 (6 bases). Trimming took 3 bases from V and 2 from J, leaving 13 bases between them. Germline V lookup: CDR1 SGHAT, CDR2 FQNNGV. The CDR3 contains 16 residues. The chain's CDR3 is CASSFGLRDNTGELFF. CDR3 sequence (DNA): TGTGCCAGCAGCTTTGGTTTGCGGGACAACACCGGGGAGCTGTTTTTT.

In its sample, this clone was seen a few times. The chain has TRBV5-5 and TRBJ1-1, with 8 nucleotides matching TRBD1. The CDR3 is made up of 14 amino acids. Germline V gene sequence: CDR1 SGHKS, CDR2 YYEKEE (reference sequence). The J segment lost 5 bases and the V segment lost 2 bases, leaving 5 bases of the junction unmatched. The CDR3 sequence is CASSFTGGGTEAFF. CDR3 DNA sequence: TGTGCCAGCAGCTTCACAGGGGGAGGTACTGAAGCTTTCTTT.